These 10 T cell receptor beta chains came from one sample sequenced in a study of T cell repertoires in cytomegalovirus infection. For these TCRs, the target antigens are not known. One entry per CDR3 protein, called by TCRdb with MiXCR from the reads. The sample has about 480,000 distinct CDR3 sequences; roughly a third are singletons. The source was cultured PBMCs, collected from culture after CMV antigen stimulation. Every receptor here comes from a human donor in good health (CMV status not recorded). Some clones in this sample may be carry-over from other donors' samples.

This chain uses TRBV18 with TRBJ1-4; 7 bases match TRBD1. The germline V gene has CDR1 KGHSH and CDR2 LQKENI. The trim removed 3 bases at V and 8 bases at J, leaving 18 bases unmatched. This CDR3 has 18 residues. DNA for the CDR3: TGTGCCAGCTCACCTCGTGTGGATCTGGACAGGACAAGGGAAAAACTGTTTTTT. It translates to CASSPRVDLDRTREKLFF.

In this sample, this clonotype turned up a few times. The chain links TRBV4-1 to TRBJ2-1; 11 bases are shared with TRBD2. Germline V gives CDR1 MGHRA, CDR2 YSYEKL. Trimming cost V 1 base and J 8 bases; bases outside gene matches: 4. This CDR3 has 15 amino acids. Here the CDR3 reads CASSQVLAGGDEQFF. In DNA, the CDR3 is TGCGCCAGCAGCCAAGTATTAGCGGGAGGGGATGAGCAGTTCTTC.

The chain links TRBV7-2 to TRBJ2-7; possible D gene TRBD1, 6 bases. The CDR3 contains 14 residues. Trimming took 5 bases from V and 4 from J, leaving 15 bases between them. Germline CDR1 and CDR2: SGHTA and FQGNSA. The CDR3 bases are TGTGCCAGCAGCCCACCGGGACACCGATACGAGCAGTACGTC. Encoded protein: CASSPPGHRYEQYV.

This clonotype has a handful of counts. This chain joins TRBV12-3 or TRBV12-4 and TRBJ2-5; D is unclear. The V end was cut by 3 bases, the J end by 4 bases, with 6 bases between. CDR3 length: 12 amino acids. This chain's CDR3 is CASSFGPETQYF. The CDR3 DNA sequence: TGTGCCAGCAGTTTCGGGCCAGAGACCCAGTACTTC.

V is TRBV27 and J is TRBJ2-3; D unclear. Trimming removed 5 bases at V and 4 bases at J, with 16 bases between. The CDR3 sequence is 15 residues long. Germline V gives CDR1 MNHEY, CDR2 SMNVEV (reference sequence). The CDR3 DNA reads as TGTGCCAGCAGTCCCGGACCGTCTGGGGCAGATACGCAGTATTTT. This encodes CASSPGPSGADTQYF.

This chain joins TRBV6-1 and TRBJ2-3; 8 bases map to TRBD2. Germline V gives CDR1 MNHNS, CDR2 SASEGT. The CDR3 has 15 amino acids. Germline trimming cut 4 bases from V and 6 bases from J; bases unmatched to any gene: 9. The CDR3 bases are TGTGCCAGCAGTGGAGGACTAGCCCCGGGCGATACGCAGTATTTT. Translated, it gives CASSGGLAPGDTQYF.

The V call is TRBV5-1, the J call TRBJ1-2; a weak D match, TRBD1 (5 bases). The CDR3 has 13 residues. Trimming shortened V by 4 bases and J by 4 bases, and 11 bases separated the two germline ends. In germline, CDR1 is SGHRS, CDR2 YFSETQ. This CDR3 is CASSVGRAYGYTF. CDR3 DNA sequence: TGCGCCAGCAGCGTGGGACGGGCCTATGGCTACACCTTC.

The chain has TRBV7-3 and TRBJ2-1, with D possibly being TRBD2 (6 bases). The ends were cut back, 2 bases at V and 5 bases at J, with 22 bases in the middle. CDR1 SGHTA and CDR2 FQGTGA come from the germline V gene. This CDR3 is built from 18 residues. CDR3 sequence (DNA): TGTGCCAGCAGCTTATCCAGCTTGTCGCGGGATGTGGACAATGAGCAGTTCTTC. It translates to CASSLSSLSRDVDNEQFF.

This clonotype turned up a few times. The chain recombines TRBV7-9 with TRBJ2-5; D unresolved. This CDR3 has 17 residues. CDR1 SEHNR and CDR2 FQNEAQ come from the germline V gene (reference sequence). V lost 4 bases and J 6 bases, leaving 24 bases between the germline ends. CDR3 sequence reads: CASSSQVQIRLSQTQYF. The CDR3 DNA follows: TGTGCCAGCAGCTCCCAGGTGCAGATCCGTTTGTCCCAGACCCAGTACTTC.

The chain combines TRBV7-6 with TRBJ2-7, with D uncertain. This CDR3 spans 14 amino acids. CDR1 is SGHVS and CDR2 is FNYEAQ in the germline V gene. This chain's CDR3 is CASNVSQETYEQYV. In nucleotides, the CDR3 is TGTGCTAGCAACGTTAGTCAGGAGACCTACGAGCAGTACGTC.